The entry below describes one TCR beta chain. The antigen is undetermined. These data are taken from a study of OX40 agonist ivuxolimab in advanced cancers. Overall study results and limits: In the 0.1-3.0 mg/kg groups, partial responders showed among the lowest expansion.

The V gene lost 3 bases and the J gene lost 5 bases, with 13 bases spanning the gap. Germline V lookup: CDR1 ENHRY, CDR2 SYGVKD. CDR3 length: 15 residues. Data came from immunoSEQ multiplex PCR; TCRdb stores just in-frame clones and leaves some out. The top ten hold 10% to 15% of the sample, which has roughly 44,000 clones, around 86% seen once. The clonotype was recovered from an adult with an advanced solid tumor such as melanoma, head and neck, liver or kidney cancer. The V call is TRBV10-3, the J call TRBJ1-4, with a tentative D call TRBD1 (5 bases). The input for sequencing was CD4+ or CD8+ T cells sorted from blood, taken in a trial of the OX40 agonist ivuxolimab. This CDR3 reads CAISDQGGGNEKLFF. The CDR3 region has the DNA TGTGCCATCAGTGATCAGGGTGGAGGGAATGAAAAACTGTTTTTT.